These 14 T cell receptor beta chains were all obtained from the same sample, sequenced in a study of blood T cell repertoires in COVID-19 (dated by TCRdb to the early 2020s). Library creation used the immunoSEQ multiplex PCR assay. Held by TCRdb, this immuneACCESS table contains in-frame sequences only and omits some clones. Under half of the omission traces to an unresolved V gene where checked; the cause of the rest is unknown. This sample gives some 130,000 clones in total; roughly nine tenths of them show up just once. The ten largest clones represent roughly 4.8% of the sample. The sample taken for sequencing was peripheral blood. These receptors came from a man between 60 and 75 years old with COVID-19, enrolled during active disease.

This clone turned up a few times. For the CDR3, the DNA is TGTGCCAGCACCAAGGAGGGAGTCCAAGAGACCCAGTACTTC. The encoded protein is CASTKEGVQETQYF. The chain links TRBV21-1 to TRBJ2-5; the table's D call, TRBD2, has no DNA check behind it. TRBV21-1 is flagged as a pseudogene. This CDR3 is built from 14 residues.

The V and J genes are TRBV5-5 and TRBJ1-5, with D uncertain. Germline CDR1 reads SGHKS; CDR2 reads YYEKEE (reference sequence). The CDR3 is 12 residues long. Trimming pared 0 bases from V and 7 bases from J, leaving 5 bases between. CDR3 sequence reads: CASSLGSQPQHF. The CDR3 DNA follows: TGTGCCAGCAGCTTGGGGAGCCAGCCCCAGCATTTT.

The chain is built from TRBV3-1 (or the pseudogene TRBV3-2) and TRBJ1-2; D gene unclear. V dropped 3 bases and J dropped 1 base, with 9 bases sitting between them. CDR1 LGHDT and CDR2 YNNKEL come from the germline V gene (reference sequence). The CDR3 covers 14 residues. CDR3 loop: CASSHLESNYGYTF. The CDR3, as DNA: TGTGCCAGCAGCCACCTAGAAAGTAACTATGGCTACACCTTC.

The CDR3 DNA reads TGTGCCAGCAGCCCTTACGAGGACACTGAAGCTTTCTTT. It codes for CASSPYEDTEAFF. The chain couples TRBV7-8 to TRBJ1-1; no clear D gene. The CDR3 contains 13 residues. Deletions cut 5 bases from V and 3 bases from J, with 10 bases between. The germline V gene encodes CDR1 SGHVS and CDR2 FQNEAQ.

The chain carries TRBV19 and TRBJ1-5; the match to TRBD1 covers 10 bases. Losses at the gene ends were 6 bases for V and 2 bases for J; bases not matched to a gene: 4. The CDR3 contains 15 residues. Germline CDR1 is LNHDA and CDR2 is SQIVND (reference sequence). CDR3 DNA: TGTGCCAGTAGGGGGACAGGGGAGGGCAATCAGCCCCAGCATTTT. It is translated as CASRGTGEGNQPQHF.

The V and J genes are TRBV6-1 and TRBJ1-5; D unresolved. Germline V CDR1 and CDR2: MNHNS, SASEGT. Trimming removed 0 bases at V and 1 base at J, with 7 bases between. The length of the CDR3 is 15 residues. The CDR3 sequence is CASSEAAGSNQPQHF. CDR3 in DNA: TGTGCCAGCAGTGAAGCGGCGGGCAGCAATCAGCCCCAGCATTTT.

V gene TRBV5-6 combines with J gene TRBJ1-1; D gene ambiguous. Germline assignment: CDR1 SGHDT and CDR2 YYEEEE. With 4 bases removed from V and 3 bases from J, the gap between germline ends came to 10 bases. This CDR3 region has 13 residues. The CDR3 DNA reads TGTGCCAGCAGCCCGGCTGAGGACACTGAAGCTTTCTTT. As protein: CASSPAEDTEAFF.

This rearrangement joins TRBV7-8 to TRBJ2-3, with D perhaps TRBD2 (7 bases). Germline CDR1 is SGHVS and CDR2 is FQNEAQ. Deletions cut 1 base from V and 4 bases from J, with 18 bases between. This CDR3 region has 17 residues. The CDR3 DNA sequence: TGTGCCAGCAGCTTAGTAGGGGGGGTTAGAGAGCCAGATACGCAGTATTTT. Its translation: CASSLVGGVREPDTQYF.

Only a few counts were recorded for this clone. This rearrangement joins TRBV6-5 to TRBJ2-2; 7 bases are a match to TRBD1. The J segment lost 5 bases and the V segment lost 4 bases, leaving 10 bases of the junction unmatched. The CDR3 has 16 residues. CDR1 and CDR2 from the germline V gene are MNHEY and SVGAGI. The CDR3 sequence: CASSSIGQAVTGELFF. CDR3 DNA: TGTGCCAGCAGTTCGATCGGACAGGCGGTAACCGGGGAGCTGTTTTTT.

The rearrangement links TRBV18 to TRBJ2-5, with D maybe TRBD1 (6 bases). Germline loops: CDR1 KGHSH, CDR2 LQKENI. The V and J ends lost 5 bases and 0 bases respectively, with 13 bases between them. This CDR3 is 15 amino acids long. As DNA, the CDR3 is TGTGCCAGCTCAGACCGGGACACCTACCAAGAGACCCAGTACTTC. Translation: CASSDRDTYQETQYF.

The gene calls are TRBV12-3 or TRBV12-4 and TRBJ2-7; 9 bases fit TRBD1. The CDR3 spans 13 residues. After removal of 8 bases from V and 3 bases from J, the junction contained 5 bases not matched to a gene. CDR3 amino acids: CASGLTGGYEQYF. The CDR3 DNA is TGTGCCAGCGGCCTGACAGGGGGCTACGAGCAGTACTTC.

The V gene is TRBV27, the J gene TRBJ1-2; tentatively, D is TRBD1 (6 bases). This CDR3 has 16 amino acids. V lost 6 bases and J lost 0, with 17 bases in between. CDR1 MNHEY and CDR2 SMNVEV come from the germline V gene (reference sequence). The CDR3 region has the DNA TGTGCCAGCAGATACCGCCGGGACACTACTAACTATGGCTACACCTTC. The encoded protein is CASRYRRDTTNYGYTF.

V gene TRBV29-1 combines with J gene TRBJ1-4; D not certain. The V end was cut by 7 bases, the J end by 11 bases, with 17 bases between. Per germline, CDR1 SQVTM and CDR2 ANQGSEA. The CDR3 runs to 12 residues. CDR3 region: CSARPEGGKLFF. CDR3 in DNA: TGCAGCGCCCGCCCGGAGGGAGGGAAACTGTTTTTT. Variable domain in full (rest from reference TRBV29-1 and TRBJ1-4): SAVISQKPSRDICQRGTSLTIQCQVDSQVTMMFWYRQQPGQSLTLIATANQGSEATYESGFVIDKFPISRPNLTFSTLTVSNMSPEDSSIYLCSARPEGGKLFFGSGTQLSVL.

This clone was counted a single time. The genes are TRBV12-5 and TRBJ2-7; 8 nucleotides match TRBD2. The CDR3 runs to 14 residues. Germline assignment: CDR1 LGHNT and CDR2 FRNRAP. Trimming cost V 6 bases and J 2 bases; bases outside gene matches: 6. In DNA, the CDR3 is TGTGCTAGTGGCTTTAGCGGGACCCCCTACGAGCAGTACTTC. This sequence encodes CASGFSGTPYEQYF.